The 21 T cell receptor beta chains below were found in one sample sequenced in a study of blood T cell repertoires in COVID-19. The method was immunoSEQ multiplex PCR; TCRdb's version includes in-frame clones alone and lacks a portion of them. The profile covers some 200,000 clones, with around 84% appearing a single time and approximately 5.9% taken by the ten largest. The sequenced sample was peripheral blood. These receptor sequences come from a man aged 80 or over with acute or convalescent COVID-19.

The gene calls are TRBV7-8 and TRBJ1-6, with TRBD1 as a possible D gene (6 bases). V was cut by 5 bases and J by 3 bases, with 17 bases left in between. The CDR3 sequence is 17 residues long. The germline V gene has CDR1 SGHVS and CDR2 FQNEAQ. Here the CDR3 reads CASSTFGQRSYNSPLHF. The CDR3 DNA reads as TGTGCCAGCAGCACCTTCGGACAGAGAAGCTATAATTCACCCCTCCACTTT.

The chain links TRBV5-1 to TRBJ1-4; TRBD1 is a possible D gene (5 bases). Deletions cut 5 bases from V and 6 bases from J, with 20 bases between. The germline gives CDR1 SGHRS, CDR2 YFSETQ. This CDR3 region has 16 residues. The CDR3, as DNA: TGCGCCAGCAGTTTAGGGGAGGGACTCTGGGATGAAAAACTGTTTTTT. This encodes CASSLGEGLWDEKLFF. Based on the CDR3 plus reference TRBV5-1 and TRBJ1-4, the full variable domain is KAGVTQTPRYLIKTRGQQVTLSCSPISGHRSVSWYQQTPGQGLQFLFEYFSETQRNKGNFPGRFSGRQFSNSRSEMNVSTLELGDSALYLCASSLGEGLWDEKLFFGSGTQLSVL.

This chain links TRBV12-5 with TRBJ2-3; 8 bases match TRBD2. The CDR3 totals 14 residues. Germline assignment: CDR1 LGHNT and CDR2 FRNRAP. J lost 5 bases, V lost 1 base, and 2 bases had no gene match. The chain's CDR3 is CASGLGLAGDTQYF. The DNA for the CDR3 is TGTGCTAGTGGTTTGGGGCTAGCGGGAGATACGCAGTATTTT.

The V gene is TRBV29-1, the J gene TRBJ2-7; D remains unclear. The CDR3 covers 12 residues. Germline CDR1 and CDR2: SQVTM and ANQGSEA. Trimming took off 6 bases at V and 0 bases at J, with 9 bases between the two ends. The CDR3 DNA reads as TGCAGCGTCAGCGTAGTCTCCTACGAGCAGTACTTC. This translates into CSVSVVSYEQYF.

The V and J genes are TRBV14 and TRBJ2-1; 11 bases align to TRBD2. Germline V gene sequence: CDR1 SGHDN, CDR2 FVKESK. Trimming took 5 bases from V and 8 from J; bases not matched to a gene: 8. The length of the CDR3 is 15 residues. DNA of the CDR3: TGTGCCAGCAGCGCGACTAGCGGGAATAGGCATGAGCAGTTCTTC. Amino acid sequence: CASSATSGNRHEQFF.

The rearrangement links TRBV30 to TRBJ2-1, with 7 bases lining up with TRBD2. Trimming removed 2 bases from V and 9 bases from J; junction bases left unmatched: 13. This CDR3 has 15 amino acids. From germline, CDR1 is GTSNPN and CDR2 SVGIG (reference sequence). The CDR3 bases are TGTGCCTGGAGTCGGACTAGTGGACATTTTGTTGAGCAGTTCTTC. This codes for CAWSRTSGHFVEQFF.

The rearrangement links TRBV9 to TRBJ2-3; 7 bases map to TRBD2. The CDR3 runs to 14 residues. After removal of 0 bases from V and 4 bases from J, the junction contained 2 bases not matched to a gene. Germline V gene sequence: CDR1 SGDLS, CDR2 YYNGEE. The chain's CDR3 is CASSVVGGADTQYF. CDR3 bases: TGTGCCAGCAGCGTAGTTGGGGGGGCAGATACGCAGTATTTT.

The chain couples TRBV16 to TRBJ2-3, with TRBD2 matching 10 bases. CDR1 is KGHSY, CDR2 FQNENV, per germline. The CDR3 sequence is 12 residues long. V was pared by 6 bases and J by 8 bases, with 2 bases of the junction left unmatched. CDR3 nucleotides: TGTGCCAGCAGGCGACTAGCGGGTACGCAGTATTTT. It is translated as CASRRLAGTQYF.

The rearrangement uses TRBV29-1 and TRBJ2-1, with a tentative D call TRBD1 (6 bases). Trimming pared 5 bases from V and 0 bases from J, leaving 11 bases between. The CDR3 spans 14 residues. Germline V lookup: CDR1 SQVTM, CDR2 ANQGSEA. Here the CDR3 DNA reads TGCAGCGTTTTTGAACAGGGCTCCTACAATGAGCAGTTCTTC. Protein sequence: CSVFEQGSYNEQFF.

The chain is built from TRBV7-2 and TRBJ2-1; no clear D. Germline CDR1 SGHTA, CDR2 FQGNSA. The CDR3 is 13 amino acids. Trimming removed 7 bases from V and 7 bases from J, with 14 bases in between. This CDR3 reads CASTARMTNEQFF. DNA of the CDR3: TGTGCCAGCACAGCTAGGATGACTAATGAGCAGTTCTTC.

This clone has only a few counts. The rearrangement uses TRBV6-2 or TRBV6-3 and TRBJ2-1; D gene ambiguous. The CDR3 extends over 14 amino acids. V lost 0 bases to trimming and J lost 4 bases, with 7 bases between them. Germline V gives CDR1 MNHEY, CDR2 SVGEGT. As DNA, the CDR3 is TGTGCCAGCAGTTACTCGGTCCAGTACAATGAGCAGTTCTTC. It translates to CASSYSVQYNEQFF.

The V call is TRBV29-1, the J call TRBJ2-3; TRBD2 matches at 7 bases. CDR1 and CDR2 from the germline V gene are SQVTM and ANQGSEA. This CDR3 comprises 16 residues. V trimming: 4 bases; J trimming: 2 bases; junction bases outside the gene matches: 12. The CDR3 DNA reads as TGCAGCGTTGGCCCTATTGCGGGAGCGGTCACAGATACGCAGTATTTT. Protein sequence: CSVGPIAGAVTDTQYF.

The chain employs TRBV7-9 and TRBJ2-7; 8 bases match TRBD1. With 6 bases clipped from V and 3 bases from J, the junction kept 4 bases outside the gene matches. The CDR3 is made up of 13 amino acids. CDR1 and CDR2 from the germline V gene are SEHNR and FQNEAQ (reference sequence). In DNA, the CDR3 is TGTGCCAGCAGTAAGACAGGGGACTACGAGCAGTACGTC. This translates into CASSKTGDYEQYV.

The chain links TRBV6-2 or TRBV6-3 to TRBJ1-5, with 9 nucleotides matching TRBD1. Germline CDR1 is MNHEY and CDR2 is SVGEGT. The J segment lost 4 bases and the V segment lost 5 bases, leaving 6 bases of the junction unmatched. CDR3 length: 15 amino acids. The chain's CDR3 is CASSTGTGRNQPQHF. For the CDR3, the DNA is TGTGCCAGCAGTACCGGGACAGGGCGGAATCAGCCCCAGCATTTT.

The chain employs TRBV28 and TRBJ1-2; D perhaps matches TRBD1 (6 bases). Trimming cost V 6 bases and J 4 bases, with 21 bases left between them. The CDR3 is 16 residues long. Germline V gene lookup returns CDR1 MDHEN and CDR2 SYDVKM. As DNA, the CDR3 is TGTGCCAGCAGCTTTTGGGGGCAGACCTTTCCCTATGGCTACACCTTC. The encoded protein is CASSFWGQTFPYGYTF.

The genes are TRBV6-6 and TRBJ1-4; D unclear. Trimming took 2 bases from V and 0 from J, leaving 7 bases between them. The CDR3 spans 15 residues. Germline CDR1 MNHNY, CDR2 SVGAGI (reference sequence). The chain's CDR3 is CASSYPGATNEKLFF. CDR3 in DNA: TGTGCCAGCAGTTACCCGGGAGCAACTAATGAAAAACTGTTTTTT.

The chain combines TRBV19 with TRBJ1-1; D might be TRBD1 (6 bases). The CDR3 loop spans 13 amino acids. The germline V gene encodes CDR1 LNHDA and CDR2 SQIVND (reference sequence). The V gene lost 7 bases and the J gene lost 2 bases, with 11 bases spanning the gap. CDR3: CASKLQGNTEAFF. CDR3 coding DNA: TGTGCCAGTAAACTACAGGGTAACACTGAAGCTTTCTTT.

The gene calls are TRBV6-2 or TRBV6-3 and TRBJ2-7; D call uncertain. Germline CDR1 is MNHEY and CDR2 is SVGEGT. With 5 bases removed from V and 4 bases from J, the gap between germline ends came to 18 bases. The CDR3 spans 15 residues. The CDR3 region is CASSPTGRNTYEQYV. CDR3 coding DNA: TGTGCCAGCAGTCCCACCGGCAGGAATACTTACGAGCAGTACGTC.

This chain's CDR3 is CASSLRTGGTNRYEQYF. The DNA of the CDR3 is TGTGCCAGCAGCTTACGGACAGGGGGCACGAACCGGTACGAGCAGTACTTC. The gene calls are TRBV3-1 (or the pseudogene TRBV3-2) and TRBJ2-7; 11 bases map to TRBD1. V shed 5 bases, J shed 4 bases, and the junction held 13 bases outside the gene matches. The germline V gene encodes CDR1 LGHDT and CDR2 YNNKEL (reference sequence). This CDR3 contains 17 residues.

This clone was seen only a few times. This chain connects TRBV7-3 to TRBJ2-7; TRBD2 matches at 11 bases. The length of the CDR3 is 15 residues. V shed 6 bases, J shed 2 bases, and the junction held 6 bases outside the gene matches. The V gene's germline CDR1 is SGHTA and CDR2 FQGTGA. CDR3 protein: CASSPLAGATYEQYF. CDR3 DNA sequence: TGTGCCAGCAGTCCACTAGCGGGAGCGACCTACGAGCAGTACTTC.

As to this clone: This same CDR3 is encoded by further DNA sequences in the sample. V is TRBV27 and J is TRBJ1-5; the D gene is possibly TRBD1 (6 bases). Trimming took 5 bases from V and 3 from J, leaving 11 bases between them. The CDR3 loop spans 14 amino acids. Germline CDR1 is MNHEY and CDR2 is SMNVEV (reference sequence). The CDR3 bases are TGTGCCAGCAGTCCAGGACAGTACAATCAGCCCCAGCATTTT. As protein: CASSPGQYNQPQHF.